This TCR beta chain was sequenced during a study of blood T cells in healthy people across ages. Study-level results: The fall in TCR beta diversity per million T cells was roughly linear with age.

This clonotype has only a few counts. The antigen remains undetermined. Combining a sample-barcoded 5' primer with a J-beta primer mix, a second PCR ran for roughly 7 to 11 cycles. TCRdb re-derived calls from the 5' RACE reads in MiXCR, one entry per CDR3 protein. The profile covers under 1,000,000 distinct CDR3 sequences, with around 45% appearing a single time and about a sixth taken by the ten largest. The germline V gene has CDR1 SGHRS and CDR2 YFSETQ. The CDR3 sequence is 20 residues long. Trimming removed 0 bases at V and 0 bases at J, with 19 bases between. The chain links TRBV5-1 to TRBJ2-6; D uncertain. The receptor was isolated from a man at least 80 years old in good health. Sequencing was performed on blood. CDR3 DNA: TGCGCCAGCAGCTTGGCCGTTACTGCCAGTTATAGCTCTGGGGCCAACGTCCTGACTTTC. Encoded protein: CASSLAVTASYSSGANVLTF.